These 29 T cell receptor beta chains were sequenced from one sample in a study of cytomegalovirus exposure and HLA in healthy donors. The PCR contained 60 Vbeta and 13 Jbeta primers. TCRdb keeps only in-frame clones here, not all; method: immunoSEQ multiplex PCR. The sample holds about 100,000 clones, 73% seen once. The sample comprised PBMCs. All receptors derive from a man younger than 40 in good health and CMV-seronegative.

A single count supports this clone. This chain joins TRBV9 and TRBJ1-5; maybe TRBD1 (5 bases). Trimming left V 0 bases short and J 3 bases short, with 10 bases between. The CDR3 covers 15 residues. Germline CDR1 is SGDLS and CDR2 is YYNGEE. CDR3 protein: CASSVVGDFNQPQHF. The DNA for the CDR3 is TGTGCCAGCAGCGTAGTGGGGGACTTCAATCAGCCCCAGCATTTT.

CDR3 sequence (DNA): TGTGCCAGCAGTTTGTACTACAGCCGGGGAGATACGCAGTATTTT. Protein: CASSLYYSRGDTQYF. V is TRBV2 and J is TRBJ2-3, with TRBD2 as a possible D gene (5 bases). Between the trimmed V and J ends, which lost 5 bases and 5 bases, there was a span of 17 bases. This CDR3 is built from 15 residues. Germline V gene data show CDR1 as SNHLY and CDR2 as FYNNEI.

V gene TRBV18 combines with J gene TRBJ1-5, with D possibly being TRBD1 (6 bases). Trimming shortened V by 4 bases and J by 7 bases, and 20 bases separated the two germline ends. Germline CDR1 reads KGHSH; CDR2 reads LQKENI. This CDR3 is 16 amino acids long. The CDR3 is CASSLADRTGTQPQHF. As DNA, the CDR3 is TGTGCCAGCTCACTAGCAGATCGTACAGGGACCCAGCCCCAGCATTTT.

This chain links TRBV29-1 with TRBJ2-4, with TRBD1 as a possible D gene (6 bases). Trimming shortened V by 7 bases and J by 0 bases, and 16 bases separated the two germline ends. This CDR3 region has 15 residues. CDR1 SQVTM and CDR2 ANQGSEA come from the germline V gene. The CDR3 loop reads CSAHQTGIAKNIQYF. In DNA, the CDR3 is TGCAGCGCACACCAAACAGGGATAGCCAAAAACATTCAGTACTTC.

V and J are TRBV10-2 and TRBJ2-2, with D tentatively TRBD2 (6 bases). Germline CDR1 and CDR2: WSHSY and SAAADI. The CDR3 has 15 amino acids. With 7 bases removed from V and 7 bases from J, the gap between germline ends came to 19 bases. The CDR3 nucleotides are TGCGCCAGCACTCCCGGGTTTGAGGAGGGCGGGGAGCTGTTTTTT. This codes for CASTPGFEEGGELFF.

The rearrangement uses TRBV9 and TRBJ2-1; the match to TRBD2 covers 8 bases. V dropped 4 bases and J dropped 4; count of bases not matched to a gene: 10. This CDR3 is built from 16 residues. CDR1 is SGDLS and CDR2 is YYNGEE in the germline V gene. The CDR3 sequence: CASSSSGTSGYNEQFF. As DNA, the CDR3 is TGTGCCAGCAGCTCTTCCGGGACTAGTGGTTACAATGAGCAGTTCTTC. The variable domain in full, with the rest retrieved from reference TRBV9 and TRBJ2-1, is DSGVTQTPKHLITATGQRVTLRCSPRSGDLSVYWYQQSLDQGLQFLIQYYNGEERAKGNILERFSAQQFPDLHSELNLSSLELGDSALYFCASSSSGTSGYNEQFFGPGTRLTVL.

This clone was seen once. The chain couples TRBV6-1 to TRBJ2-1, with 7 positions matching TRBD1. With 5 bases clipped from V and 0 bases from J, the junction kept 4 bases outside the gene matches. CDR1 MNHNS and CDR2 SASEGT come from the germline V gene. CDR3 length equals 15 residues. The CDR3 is CASSSDRASYNEQFF. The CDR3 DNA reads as TGTGCCAGCAGTTCCGACAGGGCCTCCTACAATGAGCAGTTCTTC.

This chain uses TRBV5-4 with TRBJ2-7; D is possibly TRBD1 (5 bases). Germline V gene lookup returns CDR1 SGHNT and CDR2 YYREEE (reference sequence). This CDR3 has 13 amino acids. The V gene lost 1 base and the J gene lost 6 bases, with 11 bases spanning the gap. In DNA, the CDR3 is TGTGCCAGCAGCTTGTCCGGACAAAGCGAGCAGTACTTC. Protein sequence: CASSLSGQSEQYF.

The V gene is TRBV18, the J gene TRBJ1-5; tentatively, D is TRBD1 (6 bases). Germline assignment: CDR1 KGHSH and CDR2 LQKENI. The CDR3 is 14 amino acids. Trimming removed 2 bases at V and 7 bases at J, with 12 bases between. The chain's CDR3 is CASSPMGADQPQHF. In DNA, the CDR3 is TGTGCCAGCTCACCAATGGGGGCGGACCAGCCCCAGCATTTT.

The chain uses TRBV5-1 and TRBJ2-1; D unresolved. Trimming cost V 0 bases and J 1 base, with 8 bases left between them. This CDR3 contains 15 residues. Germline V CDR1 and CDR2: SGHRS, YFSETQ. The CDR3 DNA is TGCGCCAGCAGCTTGGACAGAATATCCTACAATGAGCAGTTCTTC. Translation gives CASSLDRISYNEQFF.

The CDR3 nucleotides read TGTGCCAGCAGCCCGCGGGAGACGAACACCGGGGAGCTGTTTTTT. Protein sequence: CASSPRETNTGELFF. This chain uses TRBV5-4 with TRBJ2-2; the match to TRBD2 covers 7 bases. This CDR3 comprises 15 residues. V lost 4 bases, J lost 0 bases, and 3 bases stayed unmatched. CDR1 SGHNT and CDR2 YYREEE come from the germline V gene (reference sequence).

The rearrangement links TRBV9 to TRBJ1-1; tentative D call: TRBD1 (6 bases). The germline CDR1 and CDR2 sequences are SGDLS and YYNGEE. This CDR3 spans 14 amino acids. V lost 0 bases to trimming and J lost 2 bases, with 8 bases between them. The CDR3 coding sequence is TGTGCCAGCAGCGTAGAACAGGGAAACACTGAAGCTTTCTTT. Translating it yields CASSVEQGNTEAFF.

CDR3 nucleotide sequence: TGTGCCAGCAGCGTAGCGCAGGGGGAAGGAGAGACCCAGTACTTC. It codes for CASSVAQGEGETQYF. V and J are TRBV9 and TRBJ2-5, with 7 bases lining up with TRBD1. With 0 bases clipped from V and 4 bases from J, the junction kept 6 bases outside the gene matches. This CDR3 contains 15 residues. Per the germline V gene, CDR1 is SGDLS and CDR2 is YYNGEE.

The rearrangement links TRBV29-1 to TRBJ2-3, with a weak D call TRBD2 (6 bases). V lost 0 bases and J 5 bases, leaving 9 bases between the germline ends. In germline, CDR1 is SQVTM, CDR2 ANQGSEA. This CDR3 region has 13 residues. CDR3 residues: CSVEETGVDTQYF. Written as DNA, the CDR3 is TGCAGCGTTGAAGAAACGGGGGTAGATACGCAGTATTTT.

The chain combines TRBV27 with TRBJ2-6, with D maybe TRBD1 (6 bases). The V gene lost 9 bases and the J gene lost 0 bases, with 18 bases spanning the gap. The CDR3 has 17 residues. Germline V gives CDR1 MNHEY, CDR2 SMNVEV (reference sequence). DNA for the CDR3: TGTGCCAGTAGACCCGGGACAACCGCCTCTGGGGCCAACGTCCTGACTTTC. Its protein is CASRPGTTASGANVLTF.

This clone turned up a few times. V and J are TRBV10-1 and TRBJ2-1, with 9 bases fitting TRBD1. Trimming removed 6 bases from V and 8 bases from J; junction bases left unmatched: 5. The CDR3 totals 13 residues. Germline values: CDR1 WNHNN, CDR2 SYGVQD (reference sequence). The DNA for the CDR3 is TGCGCCAGCAGACAGGGGGCCGAGGATGAGCAGTTCTTC. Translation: CASRQGAEDEQFF.

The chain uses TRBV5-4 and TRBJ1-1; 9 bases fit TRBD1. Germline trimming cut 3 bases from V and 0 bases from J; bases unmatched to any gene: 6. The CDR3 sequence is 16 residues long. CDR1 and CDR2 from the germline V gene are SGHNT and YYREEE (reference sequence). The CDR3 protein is CASSSLTGGVNTEAFF. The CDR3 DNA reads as TGTGCCAGCAGCTCCTTGACAGGGGGGGTGAACACTGAAGCTTTCTTT. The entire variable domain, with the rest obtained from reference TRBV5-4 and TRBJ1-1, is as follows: ETGVTQSPTHLIKTRGQQVTLRCSSQSGHNTVSWYQQALGQGPQFIFQYYREEENGRGNFPPRFSGLQFPNYSSELNVNALELDDSALYLCASSSLTGGVNTEAFFGQGTRLTVV.

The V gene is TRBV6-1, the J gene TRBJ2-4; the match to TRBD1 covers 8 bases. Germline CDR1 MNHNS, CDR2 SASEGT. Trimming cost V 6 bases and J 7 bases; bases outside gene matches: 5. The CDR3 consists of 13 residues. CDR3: CASRIGDRNIQYF. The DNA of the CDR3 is TGTGCCAGCAGGATAGGGGACAGGAACATTCAGTACTTC.

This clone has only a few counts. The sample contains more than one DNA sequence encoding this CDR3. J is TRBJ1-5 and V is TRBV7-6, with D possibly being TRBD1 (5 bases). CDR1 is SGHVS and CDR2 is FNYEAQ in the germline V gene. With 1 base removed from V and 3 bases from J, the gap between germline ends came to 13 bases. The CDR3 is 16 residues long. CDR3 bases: TGTGCCAGCAGCTTAGGGGCAGGGTGGGCCAATCAGCCCCAGCATTTT. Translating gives CASSLGAGWANQPQHF.

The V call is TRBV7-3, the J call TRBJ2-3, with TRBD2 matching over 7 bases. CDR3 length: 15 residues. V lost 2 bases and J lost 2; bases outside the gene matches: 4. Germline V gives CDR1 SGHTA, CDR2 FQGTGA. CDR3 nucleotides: TGTGCCAGCAGCTTAGTGGGGGGGAACACAGATACGCAGTATTTT. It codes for CASSLVGGNTDTQYF.

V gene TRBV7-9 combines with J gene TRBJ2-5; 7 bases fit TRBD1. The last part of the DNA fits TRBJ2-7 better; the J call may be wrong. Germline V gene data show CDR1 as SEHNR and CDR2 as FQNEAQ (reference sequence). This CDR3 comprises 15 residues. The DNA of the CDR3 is TGTGCCAGCAGCTCGCCGACAGGGCACTCCTACGAGCAGTACTTC. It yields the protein CASSSPTGHSYEQYF.

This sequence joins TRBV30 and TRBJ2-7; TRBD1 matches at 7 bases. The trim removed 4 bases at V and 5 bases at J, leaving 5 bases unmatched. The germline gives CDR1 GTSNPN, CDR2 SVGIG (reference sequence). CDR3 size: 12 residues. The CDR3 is CAWKETGNEQYF. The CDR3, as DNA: TGTGCCTGGAAGGAGACAGGGAACGAGCAGTACTTC.

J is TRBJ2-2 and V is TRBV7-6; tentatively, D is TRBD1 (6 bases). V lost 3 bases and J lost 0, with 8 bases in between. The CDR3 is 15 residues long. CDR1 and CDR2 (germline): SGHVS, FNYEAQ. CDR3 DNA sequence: TGTGCCAGCAGCTTTGAGGGGGCGAACACCGGGGAGCTGTTTTTT. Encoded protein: CASSFEGANTGELFF.

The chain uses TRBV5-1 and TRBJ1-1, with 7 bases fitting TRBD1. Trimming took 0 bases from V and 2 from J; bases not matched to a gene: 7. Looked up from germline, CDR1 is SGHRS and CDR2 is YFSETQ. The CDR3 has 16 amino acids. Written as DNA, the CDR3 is TGCGCCAGCAGCTTGGCCAGACAGGGCCTAAACACTGAAGCTTTCTTT. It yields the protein CASSLARQGLNTEAFF.

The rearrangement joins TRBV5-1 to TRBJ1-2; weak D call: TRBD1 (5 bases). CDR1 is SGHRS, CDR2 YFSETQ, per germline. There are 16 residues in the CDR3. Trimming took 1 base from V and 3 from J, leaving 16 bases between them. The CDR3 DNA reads TGCGCCAGCAGCTTGAACCACGGGGGGACCGACTATGGCTACACCTTC. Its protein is CASSLNHGGTDYGYTF. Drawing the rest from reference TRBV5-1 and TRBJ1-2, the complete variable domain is KAGVTQTPRYLIKTRGQQVTLSCSPISGHRSVSWYQQTPGQGLQFLFEYFSETQRNKGNFPGRFSGRQFSNSRSEMNVSTLELGDSALYLCASSLNHGGTDYGYTFGSGTRLTVV.

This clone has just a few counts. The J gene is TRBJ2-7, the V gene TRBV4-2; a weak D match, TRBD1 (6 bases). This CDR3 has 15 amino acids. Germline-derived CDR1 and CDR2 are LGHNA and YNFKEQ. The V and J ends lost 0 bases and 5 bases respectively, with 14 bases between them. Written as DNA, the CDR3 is TGTGCCAGCAGCCAAGAAGGGACGGGACAAAACGAGCAGTACTTC. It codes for CASSQEGTGQNEQYF.

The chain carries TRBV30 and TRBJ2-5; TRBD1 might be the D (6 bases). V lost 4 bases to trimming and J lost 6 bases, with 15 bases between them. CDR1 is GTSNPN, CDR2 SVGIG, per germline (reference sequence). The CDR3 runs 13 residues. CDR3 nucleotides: TGTGCCTGGATGGGAGTGGGGGCAAAGACCCAGTACTTC. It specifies CAWMGVGAKTQYF.

The CDR3 here is CASSRLAGYQETQYF. The CDR3 nucleotides read TGCGCCAGCAGCCGACTAGCAGGTTACCAAGAGACCCAGTACTTC. The chain uses TRBV4-1 and TRBJ2-5; 7 positions match TRBD2. The CDR3 totals 15 residues. V was pared by 4 bases and J by 0 bases, with 5 bases of the junction left unmatched. CDR1 and CDR2 from the germline V gene are MGHRA and YSYEKL.

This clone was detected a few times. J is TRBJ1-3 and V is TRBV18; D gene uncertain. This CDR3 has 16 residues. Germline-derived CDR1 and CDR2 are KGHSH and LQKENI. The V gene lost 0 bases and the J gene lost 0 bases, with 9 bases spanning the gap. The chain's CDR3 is CASSPPLGYSGNTIYF. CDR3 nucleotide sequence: TGTGCCAGCTCACCACCGTTGGGCTACTCTGGAAACACCATATATTTT.